Listed below are T cell receptor beta chains from one sample, sequenced in a study of response to subunit inactivated influenza vaccine. TCRdb re-derived calls from the RT-PCR reads in MiXCR, one entry per CDR3 protein. The table has hundreds of thousands of distinct CDR3 sequences, roughly 10% seen once. The sample here was PBMCs from blood, taken on the day of vaccination. The origin of the receptors is a man aged 50 or older who received an inactivated influenza vaccine. The CDR3 runs from the conserved cysteine through the conserved F or W. A D gene is named only where the DNA matches it firmly. Clone size is stated in some rows and not others, as once, few, many or a class when expanded.

length	V	D	J	size	CDR3	DNA
12	TRBV7-3	TRBD1	TRBJ1-1	many	CASSQPGGKAFF	TGTGCCAGCAGCCAACCAGGGGGCAAAGCTTTCTTT
14	TRBV20-1	TRBD1	TRBJ1-5	many	CSAKGTAGNQPQHF	TGCAGTGCTAAAGGGACAGCGGGCAATCAGCCCCAGCATTTT
15	TRBV4-2	TRBD2	TRBJ2-7	few	CASSQLAGGIDEQYF	TGTGCCAGCAGCCAACTAGCGGGAGGCATCGACGAGCAGTACTTC
16	TRBV3-1	-	TRBJ1-6	many	CASRQGRGANNSPLHF	TGTGCCAGCAGACAAGGAAGGGGGGCTAATAATTCACCCCTCCACTTT
15	TRBV4-1	TRBD1	TRBJ2-5	-	CASSQEGTGSETQYF	TGCGCCAGCAGCCAAGAGGGGACAGGGAGTGAGACCCAGTACTTC
12	TRBV20-1	TRBD1	TRBJ2-5	few	CSAVGQGETQYF	TGCAGTGCTGTGGGACAGGGAGAGACCCAGTACTTC
13	TRBV27	TRBD1	TRBJ2-1	few	CASSLSPRGRAFF	TGTGCCAGCAGTTTATCTCCCAGGGGGCGCGCGTTCTTC
12	TRBV12-3/TRBV12-4	TRBD2	TRBJ2-1	-	CASRAGSNEQFF	TGTGCCAGCAGAGCGGGGAGCAATGAGCAGTTCTTC
14	TRBV10-3	TRBD2	TRBJ2-1	few	CAISNLAGGHEQFF	TGTGCCATCAGTAACCTAGCGGGGGGGCATGAGCAGTTCTTC
15	TRBV28	-	TRBJ2-7	-	CASSFSEVRPYEQYF	TGTGCCAGCAGTTTTAGCGAGGTCCGACCCTACGAGCAGTACTTC
15	TRBV5-1	-	TRBJ1-3	-	CASSLDVGSGNTIYF	TGCGCCAGCAGCTTGGACGTCGGCTCTGGAAACACCATATATTTT
17	TRBV7-2	TRBD2	TRBJ2-7	few	CASSVGSGRALTYEQYF	TGTGCCAGCAGTGTAGGTAGCGGGAGAGCCTTGACTTACGAGCAGTACTTC
9	TRBV20-1	-	TRBJ2-1	-	CSARDEQFF	TGCAGTGCCCGTGATGAGCAGTTCTTC
16	TRBV7-8	-	TRBJ2-4	-	CASSLNVGGSENIQYF	TGTGCCAGCAGCTTAAACGTCGGAGGATCGGAAAACATTCAGTACTTC
12	TRBV20-1	-	TRBJ1-5	few	CSVTQGDQPQHF	TGCAGTGTCACACAGGGTGATCAGCCCCAGCATTTT
16	TRBV29-1	TRBD1	TRBJ2-7	few	CSVPTERDRSSYEQYF	TGCAGCGTTCCCACTGAACGGGACAGGAGCTCCTACGAGCAGTACTTC
14	TRBV29-1	TRBD1	TRBJ1-1	-	CSVESGQGNTEAFF	TGCAGCGTTGAATCGGGACAGGGGAACACTGAAGCTTTCTTT
16	TRBV20-1	TRBD1	TRBJ2-1	many	CSALQVGQGAWNEQFF	TGCAGCGCTCTTCAGGTGGGACAGGGGGCTTGGAATGAGCAGTTCTTC
13	TRBV10-3	-	TRBJ2-3	-	CAISVPGRETQYF	TGTGCCATCAGTGTGCCCGGTAGGGAGACGCAGTATTTT
16	TRBV18	-	TRBJ2-1	-	CASSPLGTGFSNEQFF	TGTGCCAGCTCACCACTTGGGACGGGGTTTAGCAATGAGCAGTTCTTC
15	TRBV5-1	-	TRBJ1-6	few	CASSLEVHDNSPLHF	TGCGCCAGCAGCTTGGAGGTACACGATAATTCACCCCTCCACTTT
16	TRBV20-1	-	TRBJ1-5	-	CSARVPGVGDNQPQHF	TGCAGTGCTAGAGTGCCAGGGGTGGGTGACAATCAGCCCCAGCATTTT
13	TRBV20-1	TRBD1	TRBJ1-2	-	CSASDRVHYGYTF	TGCAGTGCTAGTGACAGGGTTCACTATGGCTACACCTTC
13	TRBV7-6	-	TRBJ2-7	once	CASSTSHGREQYF	TGTGCCAGCAGCACATCACACGGACGGGAGCAGTACTTC
11	TRBV25-1	-	TRBJ2-1	-	CAIGPGLKQFF	TGTGCCATCGGCCCTGGACTCAAGCAGTTCTTC
14	TRBV18	TRBD1	TRBJ1-6	many	CASSPGQGNSPLHF	TGTGCCAGCAGCCCTGGACAGGGGAATTCACCCCTCCACTTT
18	TRBV28	-	TRBJ2-3	few	CASSSFARPFGGTDTQYF	TGTGCCAGCAGTTCCTTCGCCAGGCCCTTCGGTGGCACAGATACGCAGTATTTT
14	TRBV7-9	TRBD1	TRBJ2-5	few	CASSLWTGEETQYF	TGTGCCAGCAGCTTATGGACAGGGGAAGAGACCCAGTACTTC
16	TRBV7-2	TRBD2	TRBJ2-1	few	CASSLRYRGGNNEQFF	TGTGCCAGCAGCTTACGGTATCGCGGGGGGAACAATGAGCAGTTCTTC
12	TRBV7-9	-	TRBJ1-1	few	CASRVRNTEAFF	TGTGCCAGCAGAGTCAGGAACACTGAAGCTTTCTTT
13	TRBV11-3	-	TRBJ2-1	-	CASSRDQDNEQFF	TGTGCCAGCAGCCGGGACCAGGACAATGAGCAGTTCTTC
17	TRBV6-2/TRBV6-3	-	TRBJ2-7	few	CASGPFRTSGSSYEQYF	TGTGCCAGCGGCCCGTTCCGGACGTCTGGAAGCTCCTACGAGCAGTACTTC
14	TRBV18	-	TRBJ1-5	few	CASSPAAHNQPQHF	TGTGCCAGCTCACCGGCCGCTCACAATCAGCCCCAGCATTTT
13	TRBV28	-	TRBJ1-5	-	CASSFRVGQPQHF	TGTGCCAGCAGTTTCAGGGTAGGTCAGCCCCAGCATTTT
12	TRBV5-5	-	TRBJ2-2	-	CASSFPSGELFF	TGTGCCAGCAGCTTCCCATCCGGGGAGCTGTTTTTT
15	TRBV20-1	-	TRBJ2-3	-	CSARDLSLITDTQYF	TGCAGTGCTAGAGATCTTAGCTTAATCACAGATACGCAGTATTTT